One T cell receptor (beta chain) is described in this entry. Its antigen is as yet unknown. Method: immunoSEQ multiplex PCR; TCRdb's copy keeps in-frame clones and lacks some. This table holds 750,000 to 1,000,000 clones, almost 95% found once. This sample stems from a study of shared clonotypes between healthy human individuals. In the study overall: Used for every donor were three CD4 naive, three CD4 memory, two CD8 naive and one CD8 memory plate. Study observations and caveats: Across subsets, estimated richness was generally greater for naive than for memory populations.

CD45RO-negative, CCR7-selected cells formed the naive CD8 fraction, which excluded terminally differentiated effector memory CD45RA+ cells. Only Caucasian adults living in Nashville, Tennessee served as donors. The CDR3 is 16 residues long. V was pared by 0 bases and J by 0 bases, with 10 bases between. CDR1 is SGHKS, CDR2 YYEKEE, per germline (reference sequence). The gene calls are TRBV5-5 and TRBJ2-1; D remains unclear. Input material: naive CD8+ T cells sorted from blood. This receptor was obtained from a man aged 25 to 40 in good health. CDR3 coding DNA: TGTGCCAGCAGCTTGGCGGACCTAAACTCCTACAATGAGCAGTTCTTC. This gives the protein CASSLADLNSYNEQFF.